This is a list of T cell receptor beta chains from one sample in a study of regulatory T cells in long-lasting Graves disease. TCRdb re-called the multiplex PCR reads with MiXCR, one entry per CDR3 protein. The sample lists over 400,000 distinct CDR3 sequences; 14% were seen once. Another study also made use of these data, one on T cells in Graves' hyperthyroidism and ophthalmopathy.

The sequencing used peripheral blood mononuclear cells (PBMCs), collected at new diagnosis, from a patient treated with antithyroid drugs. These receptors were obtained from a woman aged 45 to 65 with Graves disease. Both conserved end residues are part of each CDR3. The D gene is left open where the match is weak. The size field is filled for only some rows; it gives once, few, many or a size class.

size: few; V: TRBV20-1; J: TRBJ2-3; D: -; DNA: TGCAGTGCTAGAGATAGTAGCGGCACAGATACGCAGTATTTT; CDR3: CSARDSSGTDTQYF
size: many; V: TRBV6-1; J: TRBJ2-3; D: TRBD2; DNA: TGTGCCAGCAGTGAAGGGAGGTGGCTAGCGGGCGGAGATACGCAGTATTTT; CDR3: CASSEGRWLAGGDTQYF
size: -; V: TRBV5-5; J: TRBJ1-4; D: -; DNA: TGTGCCAGCAGCTTGTCGGGGGAAAATGAAAAACTGTTTTTT; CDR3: CASSLSGENEKLFF
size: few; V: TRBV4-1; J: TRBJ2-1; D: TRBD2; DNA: TGCGCCAGCAGCCAAGAATTAGCGGGAGGGCGCAATGAGCAGTTCTTC; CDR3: CASSQELAGGRNEQFF
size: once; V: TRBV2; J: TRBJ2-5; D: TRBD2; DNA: TGTGCCAGCAGCGAGCTAGCGGGGGGCCAAGAGACCCAGTACTTC; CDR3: CASSELAGGQETQYF
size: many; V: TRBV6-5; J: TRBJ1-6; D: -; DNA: TGTGCCAGCAGTTACTCGGGGTTCTATAATTCACCCCTCCACTTT; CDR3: CASSYSGFYNSPLHF
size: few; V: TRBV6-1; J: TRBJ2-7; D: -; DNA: TGTGCCAGCTTCTCGGGGAATCACTCCTACGAGCAGTACTTC; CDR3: CASFSGNHSYEQYF
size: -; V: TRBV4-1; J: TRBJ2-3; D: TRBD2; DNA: TGCGCCAGCAGCCAGAGTGGACTAGCGGGAGGCACAGATACGCAGTATTTT; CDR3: CASSQSGLAGGTDTQYF
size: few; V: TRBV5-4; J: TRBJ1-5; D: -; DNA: TGTGCCAGCAGCATTGACAGCGATAGCAATCAGCCCCAGCATTTT; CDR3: CASSIDSDSNQPQHF
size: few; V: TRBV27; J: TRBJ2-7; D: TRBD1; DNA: TGTGCCAGCACCCGCTCCGGGACAGGGGCCTACGAGCAGTACTTC; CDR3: CASTRSGTGAYEQYF
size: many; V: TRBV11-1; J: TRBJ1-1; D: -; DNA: TGTGCCAGCAGTTTCCAGGGAGTCGGGACTGAAGCTTTCTTT; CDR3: CASSFQGVGTEAFF
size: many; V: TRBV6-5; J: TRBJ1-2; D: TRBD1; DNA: TGTGCCAGCAGTTACGGGGGGACAGGGACCTATGGCTACACCTTC; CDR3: CASSYGGTGTYGYTF
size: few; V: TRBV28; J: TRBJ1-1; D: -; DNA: TGTGCCAGCAGTAGCCCGACAAGCAAATCCACTGAAGCTTTCTTT; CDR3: CASSSPTSKSTEAFF
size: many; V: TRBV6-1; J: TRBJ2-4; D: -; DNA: TGTGCCAGCAGTAAAACGGGAGAATCAAACATTCAGTACTTC; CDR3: CASSKTGESNIQYF
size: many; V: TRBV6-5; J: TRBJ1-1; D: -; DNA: TGTGCCAGCAGTTACAGGGTTTGGGGCACTGAAGCTTTCTTT; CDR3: CASSYRVWGTEAFF
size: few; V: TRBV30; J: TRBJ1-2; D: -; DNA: TGTGCCTGGAGTCCCCCCGGTGGGGGGGTTGCTGGCTACACCTTC; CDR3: CAWSPPGGGVAGYTF
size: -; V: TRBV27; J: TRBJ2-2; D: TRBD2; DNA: TGTGCCAGCAGTCCATGGACTAGCGGGAGGACCGGGGAGCTGTTTTTT; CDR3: CASSPWTSGRTGELFF
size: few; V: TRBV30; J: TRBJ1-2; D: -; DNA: TGTGCCTGGAGTGTATCGATCTCCAACTATGGCTACACCTTC; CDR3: CAWSVSISNYGYTF
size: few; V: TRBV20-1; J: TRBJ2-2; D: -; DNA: TGCAGTGCCCCCGCATCTACCGAATGGGGGGAGCTGTTTTTT; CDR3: CSAPASTEWGELFF
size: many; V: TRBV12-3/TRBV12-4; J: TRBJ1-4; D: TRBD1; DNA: TGTGCCAGCAGAGGGACAGGGGACGAAAAACTGTTTTTT; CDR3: CASRGTGDEKLFF
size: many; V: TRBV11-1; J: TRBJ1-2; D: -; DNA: TGTGCCAGCAGCTTAGCAGGGGAGCCCTATGGCTACACCTTC; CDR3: CASSLAGEPYGYTF
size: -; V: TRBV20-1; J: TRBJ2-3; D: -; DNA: TGCAGTGGGGAAAAACAACGGGACTGGATAGGCGGAGATACGCAGTATTTT; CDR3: CSGEKQRDWIGGDTQYF
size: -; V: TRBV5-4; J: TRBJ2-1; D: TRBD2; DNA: TGTGCCAGCAGCTCTGGGACTAGCGGGAGGGCCTACAATGAGCAGTTCTTC; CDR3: CASSSGTSGRAYNEQFF
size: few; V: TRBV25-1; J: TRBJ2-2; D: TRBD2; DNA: TGTGCCAGCAGTAAACGCACGGGACTAGCGGGAGCCTCAGGGGAGCTGTTTTTT; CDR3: CASSKRTGLAGASGELFF
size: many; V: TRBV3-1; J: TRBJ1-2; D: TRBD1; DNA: TGTGCCAGCAGCCAAGGGGGGGACAGAATATATGGCTACACCTTC; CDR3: CASSQGGDRIYGYTF
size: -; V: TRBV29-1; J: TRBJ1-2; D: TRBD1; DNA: TGCAGCGTTGACTCAGGGGGCAACGGCCACACCTTC; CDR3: CSVDSGGNGHTF
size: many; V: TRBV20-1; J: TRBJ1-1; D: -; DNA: TGCAGTGCCACAGTGAGGACGGGAGGTAGAGCTTTCTTT; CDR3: CSATVRTGGRAFF
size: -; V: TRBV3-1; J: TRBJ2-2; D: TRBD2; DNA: TGTGCCAGCAGCCTCCCTGGACTAGCGGGATTAGGCGGGGAGCTGTTTTTT; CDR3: CASSLPGLAGLGGELFF